The T cell receptor beta chain described here comes from a study of blood T cell repertoires in COVID-19. Study as a whole: Sources were T cells, B-cell-depleted T cells, or PBMCs; the material itself was cDNA or gDNA.

Assay: immunoSEQ multiplex PCR; the TCRdb copy retains only in-frame clones and omits some. The data hold more than 50,000 clones, with around 80% observed a single time. V was clipped by 0 bases and J by 2 bases, with 11 bases between them. Per germline, CDR1 MNHEY and CDR2 SVGAGI. The CDR3 sequence is 15 residues long. V and J are TRBV6-5 and TRBJ2-7; a weak D match, TRBD1 (6 bases). This TCR was sampled from a human donor in a cohort sampled during active COVID-19. The sample was peripheral blood. The CDR3 DNA follows: TGTGCCAGCAGTTACTCGACAGGACCCACCTACGAGCAGTACTTC. Amino acids: CASSYSTGPTYEQYF.